This T cell receptor beta chain is drawn from a study of beta chain features in type 1 diabetes. Study-level information: All samples together contributed 107,917,701 sorted cells for examination. The study's findings and limits: It was possible that PCR favored shorter templates, equally so in patients and controls. Patients' naive, central memory and regulatory TCRB repertoires appeared more alike than those of healthy donors.

Of the isolated RNA, all was reverse transcribed, and so the sequenced material was expressed TCRB transcripts. The protocol was immunoSEQ multiplex PCR, while the TCRdb copy is restricted to in-frame clones and leaves out a portion. In the table there are 900,000 or so clones, 17% of which are singletons. With regard to this clone: Its antigen is still unknown.

CDR3 length equals 16 residues. The V gene end was trimmed by 5 bases and the J gene end by 0 bases; junction bases not matched to a gene: 1. CDR1 is SGHTA, CDR2 FQGTGA, per germline. V gene TRBV7-3 combines with J gene TRBJ2-1; 13 nucleotides match TRBD2. The TCR originated in a woman aged 18-29 years in good health. Material for sequencing was naive CD4+ T cells from blood. The CDR3 nucleotides are TGTGCCAGCAGCGGACTAGCGGGAGCCTCCTACAATGAGCAGTTCTTC. Translation gives CASSGLAGASYNEQFF.